The next 15 T cell receptor delta chains were all read from a single sample in a study of gamma-delta chains in newborns, infants, children. TCRdb reran clone calling via CATT on the reads. The table shows about 4,200 delta-chain clones, with about 36% occurring only once. Sequenced material: blood. All receptors come from a child who received the measles vaccine.

On this clone: One base away lies a much larger clone, so this may be a sequencing read error. Other DNA sequences in this sample translate to the same CDR3. The chain links TRDV1 to TRDJ1; 12 bases are shared with TRDD3. Unmatched junction bases numbered 23, after V lost 4 bases and J lost 8 bases. The length of the CDR3 is 20 residues. The germline gives CDR1 TSWWSYY, CDR2 QGS. The CDR3 is CALGVFLPTFTGGYLGKLIF. The CDR3 DNA reads TGTGCTCTTGGGGTCTTCCTTCCTACATTTACTGGGGGATACTTAGGCAAACTCATCTTT.

On this clone: One end of the junction does not line up with germline, which may come from a read error. Other DNA sequences in this sample translate to the same CDR3. The chain couples TRDV1 to TRDJ1, with a weak D call TRDD3 (6 bases). Germline V CDR1 and CDR2: TSWWSYY, QGS. CDR3 length: 23 residues. CDR3 in DNA: TGTGCCCTTGGGGAAATCTTAGGACCGGTCCCCCGATACGCAAACCCGGGCACCGATAAACTCATCTTT. It specifies CALGEILGPVPRYANPGTDKLIF.

The chain carries TRDV1 and TRDJ1; possibly TRDD2 for D (7 bases). Germline CDR1 reads TSWWSYY; CDR2 reads QGS. This CDR3 is built from 21 residues. Trimming removed 5 bases from V and 4 bases from J, with 35 bases in between. CDR3 loop: CALGLRGPSSVLIGGLDKLIF. CDR3 sequence (DNA): TGTGCTCTTGGGCTTAGGGGGCCTTCCTCAGTTCTGATCGGGGGACTCGATAAACTCATCTTT.

By share of the sample, this clone is large. In the same sample, other DNA sequences code for this CDR3. The chain links TRDV3 to TRDJ1, with D perhaps matching TRDD2 or TRDD3 (8 bases each). Germline lookup yields CDR1 TVYSNPD and CDR2 GDNSRS (reference sequence). V lost 2 bases, J lost 0 bases, and 25 bases lay in between. The CDR3 loop spans 18 amino acids. The DNA for the CDR3 is TGTGCCTTTGGGGCTTCCTACCCCGTACTGGGGGACACCGATAAACTCATCTTT. Translated, it gives CAFGASYPVLGDTDKLIF.

In its sample, this clone was seen a few times. This chain uses TRDV3 with TRDJ1, with D tentatively TRDD3 (8 bases). Germline loops: CDR1 TVYSNPD, CDR2 GDNSRS (reference sequence). The length of the CDR3 is 20 residues. Trimming stripped 3 bases from V and 2 bases from J, with 34 bases between. CDR3: CALAGLPEIVLGALTDKLIF. Written as DNA, the CDR3 is TGTGCCTTAGCCGGCCTTCCTGAAATCGTACTGGGGGCCCTGACCGATAAACTCATCTTT.

Remarks on this clone: Mismatch with germline at one junction end may stem from a read error. At the DNA level, this CDR3 is encoded by other sequences in the same sample as well. This chain connects TRDV1 to TRDJ2; TRDD3 agrees at 8 bases. The CDR3 spans 26 residues. Germline V gene data show CDR1 as TSWWSYY and CDR2 as QGS. The CDR3 DNA follows: TGCGCTCTTGGGGAAGCCTCACTTTTCTTCTCCCCGTACTGGGGGTCCCCCGAAGCTTTGACAGCACAACTCTTCTTT. Protein product: CALGEASLFFSPYWGSPEALTAQLFF.

Comment on this clone: The junction and the germline gene differ at one end; a read error may be behind it. This rearrangement joins TRDV1 to TRDJ1; 8 bases are a match to TRDD3. The CDR3 has 20 residues. Germline values: CDR1 TSWWSYY, CDR2 QGS. The chain's CDR3 is CALGEALRSGGPRGTDKLIF. The CDR3 bases are TGTGCTCTTGGGGAGGCCCTTAGGTCTGGGGGACCCCGGGGCACCGACAAACTCATCTTT.

The CDR3 loop is CALGNPSNLSVLGVYTDKLIF. CDR3 nucleotide sequence: TGTGCTCTTGGGAACCCATCTAACCTTTCCGTACTGGGGGTTTACACCGATAAACTCATCTTT. J is TRDJ1 and V is TRDV1, with 8 bases identical to TRDD3. Germline V gene data show CDR1 as TSWWSYY and CDR2 as QGS. Germline trimming cut 5 bases from V and 0 bases from J; bases unmatched to any gene: 23. This CDR3 is built from 21 residues.

Remarks on this clone: It may be a read error: a sequence one base away is much more abundant. The V and J genes are TRDV2 and TRDJ3; 8 nucleotides agree with TRDD3. There are 18 residues in the CDR3. Looked up from germline, CDR1 is GEAIGNYY and CDR2 is EKD. The CDR3 sequence is CACDTGYASSWDTRQIFF. The CDR3 DNA reads as TGTGCCTGTGACACGGGATACGCCAGCTCCTGGGACACCCGACAGATTTTTTTC.

CDR3 nucleotide sequence: TGTGCCTCCGCCAGGCCCATAGATGCCTACTGGGGGATGGGCGATAAACTCATCTTT. Translating gives CASARPIDAYWGMGDKLIF. The chain carries TRDV3 and TRDJ1; 10 bases line up with TRDD3. Germline CDR1 and CDR2: TVYSNPD and GDNSRS (reference sequence). With V trimmed by 4 bases and J by 4 bases, 24 bases remained unmatched. This CDR3 is built from 19 residues. The full variable domain, completed using reference TRDV3 and TRDJ1, is CDKVTQSSPDQTVASGSEVVLLCTYDTVYSNPDLFWYRIRPDYSFQFVFYGDNSRSEGADFTQGRFSVKHILTQKAFHLVISPVRTEDSATYYCASARPIDAYWGMGDKLIFGKGTRVTVEP.

Within the sample, this clone is large (0.1 to 1%). V gene TRDV2 combines with J gene TRDJ1; TRDD3 agrees at 9 bases. J lost 3 bases, V lost 4 bases, and 5 bases had no gene match. Germline assignment: CDR1 GEAIGNYY and CDR2 EKD. The CDR3 totals 14 residues. The CDR3 sequence is CACDPGIRADKLIF. The CDR3, as DNA: TGTGCCTGTGATCCGGGGATACGCGCCGATAAACTCATCTTT.

The chain uses TRDV1 and TRDJ1, with 8 nucleotides matching TRDD3. J was trimmed by 6 bases and V by 2 bases; bases with no gene match: 26. The germline V gene encodes CDR1 TSWWSYY and CDR2 QGS. The CDR3 sequence is 21 residues long. This CDR3 reads CALGEYPLTVPLLGEPNKLIF. CDR3 bases: TGTGCTCTTGGGGAATATCCACTTACTGTACCGTTGCTGGGGGAGCCGAATAAACTCATCTTT.

The sample holds a few counts of this clone. The V and J genes are TRDV1 and TRDJ1; 13 nucleotides agree with TRDD3. J gave up 0 bases and V 3 bases, and 28 bases lay outside the gene matches. Germline assignment: CDR1 TSWWSYY and CDR2 QGS. The CDR3 totals 25 residues. CDR3 in amino acids: CALGDLTTHSVLGDTRISYTDKLIF. In nucleotides, the CDR3 is TGTGCTCTTGGGGATCTAACCACTCACTCGGTACTGGGGGATACGCGTATCTCGTACACCGATAAACTCATCTTT.

In regard to this clone: A far larger clone lies a single base away; this is likely a read error. This specimen includes other DNA sequences encoding the same CDR3. The chain combines TRAV29/DV5 with TRDJ1, with 8 bases aligning to TRDD2. The CDR3 spans 18 residues. The germline V gene encodes CDR1 NSMFDY and CDR2 ISSIKDK. V was pared by 4 bases and J by 1 base, with 18 bases of the junction left unmatched. CDR3 nucleotide sequence: TGTGCAGCAGTGACTTCCTACTGGTATTGGGGATTCACCGATAAACTCATCTTT. Protein sequence: CAAVTSYWYWGFTDKLIF.

This clone is judged medium-sized (0.01 to 0.1%). The chain has TRDV2 and TRDJ1; 13 bases fit TRDD3. From germline, CDR1 is GEAIGNYY and CDR2 EKD. V lost 1 base and J lost 3; bases outside the gene matches: 16. The CDR3 has 20 amino acids. The DNA for the CDR3 is TGTGCCTGTGACACGCTTCCTACAGGCGGACTGGGGGATACGCCCGATAAACTCATCTTT. Residues: CACDTLPTGGLGDTPDKLIF.